Listed below are T cell receptor beta chains from one sample, sequenced in a study of blood T cell repertoires in COVID-19. This table comes from immunoSEQ multiplex PCR, and its TCRdb copy is limited to in-frame clones, with some not included. The table has just under 250,000 clones, approximately 86% seen once. Sequenced input: peripheral blood. These receptors were obtained from a woman under 40 who had recovered from COVID-19. CDR3s include the opening cysteine and the closing phenylalanine or tryptophan. Each record gives: clone size, J gene, D gene, V gene, CDR3 protein, CDR3 DNA. The D gene is left open where the match is weak. The size field is filled for only some rows; it gives once, few, many or a size class.

>.|TRBJ1-6|.|TRBV7-8
CASSPGGGSPLHF
TGTGCCAGCAGCCCTGGGGGGGGTTCACCCCTCCACTTT
>.|TRBJ2-6|TRBD1|TRBV19
CASSIAAGTEPGANVLTF
TGTGCCAGTAGTATAGCAGCAGGGACAGAGCCTGGGGCCAACGTCCTGACTTTC
>.|TRBJ2-5|TRBD1|TRBV7-2
CASSLAGQGLETQYF
TGTGCCAGCAGCTTAGCGGGACAGGGGTTAGAGACCCAGTACTTC
>medium-sized|TRBJ1-4|TRBD1|TRBV5-1
CASSFFAGTGSLATNEKLFF
TGCGCCAGCAGCTTTTTTGCCGGGACAGGGAGTCTCGCAACTAATGAAAAACTGTTTTTT
>.|TRBJ2-3|.|TRBV7-2
CASSLGGVALTDTQYF
TGTGCCAGCAGCTTAGGCGGGGTGGCTCTGACAGATACGCAGTATTTT
>.|TRBJ2-7|.|TRBV19
CASSIREEPYEQYF
TGTGCCAGTAGTATAAGGGAGGAACCCTACGAGCAGTACTTC
>.|TRBJ2-2|.|TRBV14
CASSQEGRATGELFF
TGTGCCAGCAGCCAAGAGGGCAGGGCCACCGGGGAGCTGTTTTTT
>.|TRBJ2-1|TRBD2|TRBV24-1
CATSTSGGTNPESYNEQFF
TGTGCCACCAGTACTAGCGGGGGGACCAATCCCGAATCCTACAATGAGCAGTTCTTC
>.|TRBJ1-5|.|TRBV10-1
CASSAGLPRNQPQHF
TGCGCCAGCAGTGCGGGACTCCCTCGGAATCAGCCCCAGCATTTT
>.|TRBJ1-6|.|TRBV5-1
CASSLAQGGNSPLHF
TGCGCCAGCAGCTTGGCACAGGGTGGTAATTCACCCCTCCACTTT
>.|TRBJ2-7|TRBD2|TRBV4-2
CASSQEGAGGSYEQYF
TGTGCCAGCAGCCAAGAGGGAGCGGGGGGTAGCTACGAGCAGTACTTC
>.|TRBJ1-4|TRBD1|TRBV5-4
CASSTDRGNEKLFF
TGTGCCAGCAGTACAGACAGGGGTAATGAAAAACTGTTTTTT
>once|TRBJ2-7|TRBD1|TRBV3-1/TRBV3-2
CASSFRAGGPEQYF
TGTGCCAGCAGCTTCAGGGCAGGGGGTCCCGAGCAGTACTTC
>.|TRBJ2-3|.|TRBV5-4
CASPRPASPDTQYF
TGTGCCAGCCCCAGGCCGGCGAGCCCAGATACGCAGTATTTT
>few|TRBJ2-7|.|TRBV27
CASSPITEHHEQYF
TGTGCCAGCAGTCCGATAACAGAGCACCACGAGCAGTACTTC
>.|TRBJ2-3|TRBD2|TRBV27
CASSSLAGGSFDTQYF
TGTGCCAGCAGTTCCCTAGCGGGGGGATCCTTTGATACGCAGTATTTT
>.|TRBJ2-7|TRBD1|TRBV7-2
CASKSRDRVGDEQYF
TGTGCTAGCAAGAGCCGGGACAGGGTTGGCGACGAGCAGTACTTC
>.|TRBJ1-1|.|TRBV3-1/TRBV3-2
CASMGGSEAFF
TGTGCCAGCATGGGGGGAAGCGAAGCTTTCTTT
>.|TRBJ2-4|.|TRBV2
CASSAWSNIQYF
TGTGCCAGCAGCGCCTGGAGTAACATTCAGTACTTC
>once|TRBJ2-5|.|TRBV7-9
CASSLSGEETQYF
TGTGCCAGCAGCTTATCCGGGGAGGAGACCCAGTACTTC
>.|TRBJ2-5|.|TRBV5-5
CASSLVPTAQETQYF
TGTGCCAGCAGCTTGGTTCCGACAGCTCAAGAGACCCAGTACTTC
>.|TRBJ1-2|TRBD1|TRBV2
CASTTGQVNYGYTF
TGTGCCAGCACCACGGGACAGGTCAACTATGGCTACACCTTC